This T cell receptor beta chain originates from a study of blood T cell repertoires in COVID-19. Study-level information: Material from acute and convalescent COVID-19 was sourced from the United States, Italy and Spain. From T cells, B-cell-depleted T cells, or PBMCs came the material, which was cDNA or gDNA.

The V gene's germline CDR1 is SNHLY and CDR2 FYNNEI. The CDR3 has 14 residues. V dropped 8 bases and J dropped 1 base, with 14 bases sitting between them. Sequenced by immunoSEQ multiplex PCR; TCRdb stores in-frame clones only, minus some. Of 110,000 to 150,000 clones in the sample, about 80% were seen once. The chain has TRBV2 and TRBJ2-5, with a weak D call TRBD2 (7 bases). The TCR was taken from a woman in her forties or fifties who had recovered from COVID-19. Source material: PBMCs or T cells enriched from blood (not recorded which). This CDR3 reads CASHRGALQETQYF. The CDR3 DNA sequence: TGTGCCAGCCACCGGGGGGCCCTCCAAGAGACCCAGTACTTC.